The 23 T cell receptor beta chains below come from one sample, sequenced in a study of cytomegalovirus exposure and HLA in healthy donors. Primers included in the PCR were 60 Vbeta and 13 Jbeta primers. Here immunoSEQ multiplex PCR was the method, and the copy in TCRdb shows in-frame clones only, minus some. The repertoire consists of more than 85,000 clones, with 83% occurring once and the leading ten covering over 5%. The source material was PBMCs. The receptors were gathered from a man aged 18 to 30 in good health and CMV-seronegative.

This chain uses TRBV5-1 with TRBJ2-5, with 9 positions matching TRBD2. Trimming cost V 4 bases and J 4 bases; bases outside gene matches: 11. Germline V gives CDR1 SGHRS, CDR2 YFSETQ. The CDR3 has 16 amino acids. The chain's CDR3 is CASSDQRLAAGETQYF. Written as DNA, the CDR3 is TGCGCCAGCAGCGACCAGCGACTAGCGGCGGGAGAGACCCAGTACTTC.

The V call is TRBV5-1, the J call TRBJ1-2; 9 bases align to TRBD1. The germline V gene has CDR1 SGHRS and CDR2 YFSETQ. The CDR3 consists of 14 residues. The junction had 5 bases not matched to a gene; V was cut back by 3 bases and J by 5 bases. Written as DNA, the CDR3 is TGCGCCAGCAGCTCGGACAGGGGAGCGTATGGCTACACCTTC. Translating it yields CASSSDRGAYGYTF.

A single count supports this clone. The chain links TRBV19 to TRBJ1-3, with D uncertain. V lost 7 bases and J 2 bases, leaving 12 bases between the germline ends. The germline CDR1 and CDR2 sequences are LNHDA and SQIVND (reference sequence). The CDR3 totals 14 residues. The CDR3 coding sequence is TGTGCCAGTATATATACTGGGCCTGGAAACACCATATATTTT. Its translation is CASIYTGPGNTIYF.

The V and J genes are TRBV7-3 and TRBJ2-2; 8 nucleotides match TRBD2. V was clipped by 5 bases and J by 5 bases; unmatched bases: 7. The CDR3 extends over 15 amino acids. Germline CDR1 SGHTA, CDR2 FQGTGA. The CDR3 DNA is TGTGCCAGCAGCAAAAGCGGGAGTCAAACCGGGGAGCTGTTTTTT. Protein: CASSKSGSQTGELFF. Full variable domain (rest looked up from reference TRBV7-3 and TRBJ2-2): GAGVSQTPSNKVTEKGKYVELRCDPISGHTALYWYRQSLGQGPEFLIYFQGTGAADDSGLPNDRFFAVRPEGSVSTLKIQRTERGDSAVYLCASSKSGSQTGELFFGEGSRLTVL.

The chain has TRBV30 and TRBJ2-1, with a tentative D call TRBD2 (6 bases). The CDR3 covers 16 residues. Germline V gene data show CDR1 as GTSNPN and CDR2 as SVGIG (reference sequence). V was pared by 0 bases and J by 6 bases, with 18 bases between. The CDR3 DNA reads as TGTGCCTGGAGTGTGGGGTACGGGAGATCGGGCAATGAGCAGTTCTTC. Its protein product is CAWSVGYGRSGNEQFF.

The chain recombines TRBV18 with TRBJ2-5, with TRBD2 identical over 11 bases. The germline V gene encodes CDR1 KGHSH and CDR2 LQKENI. The junction had 23 bases not matched to a gene; V was cut back by 4 bases and J by 4 bases. This CDR3 has 21 amino acids. The CDR3 coding sequence is TGTGCCAGCTCACTCGTCCCGGGACTAGCGGAAGAGGTCCTCGTCGGAGAGACCCAGTACTTC. Residues: CASSLVPGLAEEVLVGETQYF. Supplemented by reference TRBV18 and TRBJ2-5, the full variable domain reads NAGVMQNPRHLVRRRGQEARLRCSPMKGHSHVYWYRQLPEEGLKFMVYLQKENIIDESGMPKERFSAEFPKEGPSILRIQQVVRGDSAAYFCASSLVPGLAEEVLVGETQYFGPGTRLLVL.

CDR3 residues: CASSAEMTGGAEAFF. The CDR3 DNA sequence: TGTGCCAGCAGTGCCGAGATGACAGGGGGGGCTGAAGCTTTCTTT. This rearrangement joins TRBV2 to TRBJ1-1; 9 positions agree with TRBD1. The CDR3 runs to 15 residues. With 4 bases clipped from V and 6 bases from J, the junction kept 9 bases outside the gene matches. The germline V gene has CDR1 SNHLY and CDR2 FYNNEI.

The rearrangement links TRBV4-1 to TRBJ2-5, with TRBD2 matching 7 bases. V lost 3 bases to trimming and J lost 2 bases; unmatched junction nucleotides: 3. The CDR3 has 14 amino acids. Germline CDR1 MGHRA, CDR2 YSYEKL. The chain's CDR3 is CASSQSSGQETQYF. The CDR3 region has the DNA TGCGCCAGCAGCCAGTCTAGCGGTCAAGAGACCCAGTACTTC.

This chain uses TRBV7-9 with TRBJ1-1; the D gene is possibly TRBD1 (6 bases). This CDR3 is built from 15 residues. Deletions cut 4 bases from V and 4 bases from J, with 16 bases between. Germline-derived CDR1 and CDR2 are SEHNR and FQNEAQ (reference sequence). The CDR3 sequence is CASSSRGVIGTEAFF. The CDR3 DNA sequence: TGTGCCAGCAGCTCCAGGGGAGTCATTGGCACTGAAGCTTTCTTT.

The chain carries TRBV27 and TRBJ2-1, with D possibly being TRBD2 (5 bases). Trimming cost V 5 bases and J 4 bases, with 12 bases left between them. The germline gives CDR1 MNHEY, CDR2 SMNVEV (reference sequence). The CDR3 has 14 residues. CDR3 bases: TGTGCCAGCAGTGCAAGGACTCAATACAATGAGCAGTTCTTC. Translation: CASSARTQYNEQFF.

This clone was observed a handful of times. This rearrangement joins TRBV28 to TRBJ2-7; 9 bases agree with TRBD1. This CDR3 comprises 18 residues. V lost 5 bases, J lost 3 bases, and 17 bases stayed unmatched. Germline CDR1 and CDR2: MDHEN and SYDVKM. As DNA, the CDR3 is TGTGCCAGCAGTGTCCCGGGACAGGGCTTATCGCCCCGCTACGAGCAGTACTTC. Protein product: CASSVPGQGLSPRYEQYF. The full variable domain, in which reference TRBV28 and TRBJ2-7 provide the parts outside the CDR3, is DVKVTQSSRYLVKRTGEKVFLECVQDMDHENMFWYRQDPGLGLRLIYFSYDVKMKEKGDIPEGYSVSREKKERFSLILESASTNQTSMYLCASSVPGQGLSPRYEQYFGPGTRLTVT.

This sequence joins TRBV6-6 and TRBJ2-3, with D possibly matching TRBD2 (6 bases). The V and J ends lost 6 bases and 2 bases respectively, with 12 bases between them. The CDR3 sequence is 14 residues long. Per germline, CDR1 MNHNY and CDR2 SVGAGI (reference sequence). The CDR3 bases are TGTGCCAGCAGGAGGGGACTGTACACAGATACGCAGTATTTT. Translated, it gives CASRRGLYTDTQYF.

The rearrangement links TRBV5-1 to TRBJ2-3; tentatively, D is TRBD2 (5 bases). CDR3 size: 16 residues. V lost 0 bases, J lost 5 bases, and 16 bases lay in between. Per germline, CDR1 SGHRS and CDR2 YFSETQ. The CDR3 sequence: CASSLEAVRGIDTQYF. The DNA of the CDR3 is TGCGCCAGCAGCTTGGAGGCGGTCCGGGGAATAGATACGCAGTATTTT.

The chain is built from TRBV19 and TRBJ1-1, with D perhaps matching TRBD1 (6 bases). Germline V lookup: CDR1 LNHDA, CDR2 SQIVND (reference sequence). The V gene lost 8 bases and the J gene lost 5 bases, with 18 bases spanning the gap. CDR3 length: 14 residues. The CDR3 here is CASRRGEGVTEAFF. In nucleotides, the CDR3 is TGTGCCAGTCGTAGGGGGGAGGGGGTAACTGAAGCTTTCTTT.

V is TRBV6-5 and J is TRBJ1-2; D possibly corresponds to TRBD1 (5 bases). In germline, CDR1 is MNHEY, CDR2 SVGAGI. The CDR3 totals 14 residues. The ends were cut back, 5 bases at V and 0 bases at J, with 10 bases in the middle. CDR3 loop: CASSPDSANYGYTF. The CDR3 DNA is TGTGCCAGCAGTCCAGACAGCGCTAACTATGGCTACACCTTC.

This clone was found a few times. The chain joins TRBV7-6 to TRBJ1-4; 8 nucleotides line up with TRBD1. V shed 5 bases and J 7 bases; nucleotides not matched to a gene: 9. This CDR3 comprises 15 residues. Germline lookup yields CDR1 SGHVS and CDR2 FNYEAQ. The CDR3 coding sequence is TGTGCCAGCAGCCCCCGGACAGGGTCGGGTGAAAAACTGTTTTTT. Its translation is CASSPRTGSGEKLFF.

This clone has a single count. The junction does not match germline at one end; this may be a read error. This chain joins TRBV6-1 and TRBJ1-1, with 7 bases matching TRBD1. Germline V gene data show CDR1 as MNHNS and CDR2 as SASEGT. This CDR3 is 16 amino acids long. The CDR3 sequence is CAISEGSGGWNTEAFF. In DNA form, the CDR3 reads TGTGCCATCAGTGAGGGGTCAGGGGGGTGGAACACTGAAGCTTTCTTT.

The count of this clone is one. The CDR3 is CASSLTLAGVYEQYF. The CDR3 coding sequence is TGTGCCAGCAGTCTAACCCTAGCGGGAGTCTACGAGCAGTACTTC. The chain is built from TRBV27 and TRBJ2-7; 10 bases are shared with TRBD2. Looked up from germline, CDR1 is MNHEY and CDR2 is SMNVEV (reference sequence). Germline trimming cut 5 bases from V and 3 bases from J; bases unmatched to any gene: 7. CDR3 length: 15 residues.

CDR3 sequence reads: CASSAPGRGDEQYF. The CDR3 DNA is TGTGCCAGCAGTGCCCCAGGTCGGGGGGACGAGCAGTACTTC. The V gene is TRBV6-1, the J gene TRBJ2-7, with 7 bases that match TRBD2. The CDR3 has 14 amino acids. Per the germline V gene, CDR1 is MNHNS and CDR2 is SASEGT. The V segment lost 4 bases and the J segment 5 bases; nucleotides outside the gene matches: 8.

The J gene is TRBJ1-1, the V gene TRBV15; possible D gene TRBD1, 6 bases. The CDR3 runs 17 residues. V was pared by 1 base and J by 1 base, with 16 bases between. Germline V CDR1 and CDR2: LNHNV, YYDKDF (reference sequence). This CDR3 is CATSRADTGSANTEAFF. The CDR3 DNA reads TGTGCCACCAGCAGAGCAGATACAGGGTCGGCGAACACTGAAGCTTTCTTT.

V and J are TRBV10-3 and TRBJ1-3; a possible D gene is TRBD1 (6 bases). The CDR3 consists of 16 residues. Germline CDR1 reads ENHRY; CDR2 reads SYGVKD. Trimming pared 6 bases from V and 0 bases from J, leaving 15 bases between. In DNA, the CDR3 is TGTGCCATCAGGGACAGACTGTTTCCCTCTGGAAACACCATATATTTT. As protein: CAIRDRLFPSGNTIYF.

This clone rates as medium-sized. This chain joins TRBV5-3 and TRBJ1-4; tentative D call: TRBD1 (6 bases). TRBV5-3 counts as an open reading frame of uncertain function. This CDR3 contains 15 residues. V lost 0 bases and J 7 bases, leaving 13 bases between the germline ends. The CDR3, as DNA: TGTGCCAGAAGCTTGGTTTTTGGGGGCTTTGAAAAACTGTTTTTT. Translated, it gives CARSLVFGGFEKLFF.

The chain links TRBV4-1 to TRBJ2-7; TRBD1 matches 10 bases. With V trimmed by 3 bases and J by 2 bases, 4 bases remained unmatched. The V gene's germline CDR1 is MGHRA and CDR2 YSYEKL. The length of the CDR3 is 15 residues. CDR3 in DNA: TGCGCCAGCAGCCAGGCCGGGACAGGGGCCTACGAGCAGTACTTC. Amino acids: CASSQAGTGAYEQYF.